Listed here are 24 T cell receptor beta chains from one sample, sequenced in a study of blood T cell repertoires in COVID-19. TCRdb keeps only in-frame clones here, not all; method: immunoSEQ multiplex PCR. The sample has 25,000 to 30,000 clones; over 75% are singletons. Sequencing input: peripheral blood. These receptors originate from a woman of 80 years or more with COVID-19, enrolled during active disease.

This clone was picked up one time. The J gene is TRBJ2-3, the V gene TRBV3-1 (or the pseudogene TRBV3-2), with D perhaps matching TRBD1 (5 bases). V gave up 0 bases and J gave up 2 bases, with 12 bases separating them. Germline V gene lookup returns CDR1 LGHDT and CDR2 YNNKEL (reference sequence). The length of the CDR3 is 16 residues. CDR3 region: CASSQDMGLVTDTQYF. The DNA for the CDR3 is TGTGCCAGCAGCCAAGATATGGGGCTTGTCACAGATACGCAGTATTTT.

This rearrangement joins TRBV7-6 to TRBJ2-5; tentatively, D is TRBD2 (5 bases). There are 13 residues in the CDR3. Trimming shortened V by 4 bases and J by 5 bases, and 11 bases separated the two germline ends. Germline CDR1 and CDR2: SGHVS and FNYEAQ. Written as DNA, the CDR3 is TGTGCCAGCAGCTCCCGCCGAGGGGAGACCCAGTACTTC. Its protein is CASSSRRGETQYF.

The V gene is TRBV7-2, the J gene TRBJ2-1; 7 bases align to TRBD1. The V gene end was trimmed by 5 bases and the J gene end by 0 bases; junction bases not matched to a gene: 10. The germline V gene has CDR1 SGHTA and CDR2 FQGNSA. The CDR3 loop spans 17 amino acids. The CDR3 region has the DNA TGTGCCAGCAGCGCACACAGGGGCGATCCCTCCTACAATGAGCAGTTCTTC. Encoded protein: CASSAHRGDPSYNEQFF.

This chain joins TRBV5-1 and TRBJ2-6, with D perhaps matching TRBD2 (5 bases). Trimming left V 4 bases short and J 0 bases short, with 11 bases between. The CDR3 runs to 16 residues. The V gene's germline CDR1 is SGHRS and CDR2 YFSETQ. CDR3 sequence (DNA): TGCGCCAGCAGCCGGGATCTGAGCTCTGGGGCCAACGTCCTGACTTTC. Amino acids: CASSRDLSSGANVLTF. Based on the CDR3 plus reference TRBV5-1 and TRBJ2-6, the full variable domain is KAGVTQTPRYLIKTRGQQVTLSCSPISGHRSVSWYQQTPGQGLQFLFEYFSETQRNKGNFPGRFSGRQFSNSRSEMNVSTLELGDSALYLCASSRDLSSGANVLTFGAGSRLTVL.

The chain recombines TRBV6-5 with TRBJ2-7; the D gene is possibly TRBD2 (6 bases). Germline assignment: CDR1 MNHEY and CDR2 SVGAGI. This CDR3 region has 14 residues. V gave up 10 bases and J gave up 2 bases, with 18 bases separating them. CDR3 DNA: TGTGCCACCGCGACCGGGACTTACACCTACGAGCAGTACTTC. Translated, it gives CATATGTYTYEQYF.

The genes are TRBV6-4 and TRBJ2-2, with 10 bases that match TRBD1. V trimming: 0 bases; J trimming: 7 bases; junction bases outside the gene matches: 2. The germline V gene encodes CDR1 MRHNA and CDR2 SNTAGT. CDR3 size: 15 residues. The CDR3 loop is CASSDSRTGGGELFF. The CDR3 nucleotides are TGTGCCAGCAGTGACTCGAGGACAGGGGGCGGGGAGCTGTTTTTT.

The V gene is TRBV6-5, the J gene TRBJ1-4; TRBD1 is a possible D gene (5 bases). V lost 6 bases and J 7 bases, leaving 15 bases between the germline ends. The CDR3 has 14 amino acids. Germline CDR1 MNHEY, CDR2 SVGAGI. The CDR3 protein is CASRRDKGREKLFF. The CDR3 coding sequence is TGTGCCAGCAGACGAGATAAGGGGCGTGAAAAACTGTTTTTT.

The rearrangement links TRBV27 to TRBJ2-2; 8 bases map to TRBD2. This CDR3 is built from 16 residues. Germline loops: CDR1 MNHEY, CDR2 SMNVEV (reference sequence). The trim removed 3 bases at V and 4 bases at J, leaving 7 bases unmatched. CDR3 protein: CASSFWPGGATGELFF. CDR3 in DNA: TGTGCCAGCAGTTTTTGGCCGGGGGGGGCCACCGGGGAGCTGTTTTTT.

The CDR3 loop reads CASSRGRGAETQYF. CDR3 nucleotide sequence: TGTGCCAGTAGTCGGGGGCGGGGGGCTGAGACCCAGTACTTC. The gene calls are TRBV19 and TRBJ2-5; the match to TRBD2 covers 8 bases. Trimming at V came to 5 bases and at J to 5 bases, leaving 7 bases not matched to a gene. From germline, CDR1 is LNHDA and CDR2 SQIVND (reference sequence). The CDR3 sequence is 14 residues long.

The chain employs TRBV6-1 and TRBJ1-2; the match to TRBD1 covers 9 bases. The CDR3 has 15 amino acids. V shed 2 bases and J 3 bases; nucleotides not matched to a gene: 4. Per germline, CDR1 MNHNS and CDR2 SASEGT. CDR3 loop: CASSETGGIDYGYTF. The CDR3 region has the DNA TGTGCCAGCAGTGAAACAGGGGGCATTGACTATGGCTACACCTTC.

V usage is TRBV3-1 (or the pseudogene TRBV3-2) and J usage is TRBJ2-7; a weak D match, TRBD1 (5 bases). Germline V lookup: CDR1 LGHDT, CDR2 YNNKEL (reference sequence). CDR3 length: 14 residues. With 0 bases removed from V and 6 bases from J, the gap between germline ends came to 12 bases. CDR3: CASSQDNRQSEQYF. The DNA of the CDR3 is TGTGCCAGCAGCCAAGACAACAGGCAATCCGAGCAGTACTTC.

The CDR3 loop reads CASSYSTPGGNQPQHF. CDR3 sequence (DNA): TGTGCCAGCAGTTACTCGACGCCGGGAGGCAATCAGCCCCAGCATTTT. The chain couples TRBV6-5 to TRBJ1-5; D ambiguous. The CDR3 has 16 amino acids. Trimming took 0 bases from V and 2 from J, leaving 11 bases between them. Germline CDR1 and CDR2: MNHEY and SVGAGI.

The chain recombines TRBV12-3 or TRBV12-4 with TRBJ1-5, with a weak D call TRBD1 (6 bases). The CDR3 contains 13 residues. V lost 4 bases and J 6 bases, leaving 10 bases between the germline ends. The CDR3 loop is CASSSRDTQPQHF. The CDR3, as DNA: TGTGCCAGCAGTTCTCGGGACACTCAGCCCCAGCATTTT.

This sequence joins TRBV28 and TRBJ1-6, with TRBD1 as a possible D gene (6 bases). The germline V and J ends were trimmed by 4 bases and 9 bases, with 7 bases remaining between them. The V gene's germline CDR1 is MDHEN and CDR2 SYDVKM. This CDR3 is 12 amino acids long. CDR3: CASSSGVSPLHF. The CDR3 DNA sequence: TGTGCCAGCAGTTCAGGGGTTTCACCCCTCCACTTT.

CDR3 loop: CASSLEGASRGNTIYF. For the CDR3, the DNA is TGTGCCAGCAGCTTGGAGGGGGCCAGTAGAGGAAACACCATATATTTT. This chain connects TRBV5-5 to TRBJ1-3; 7 nucleotides align to TRBD1. Trimming at V came to 0 bases and at J to 4 bases, leaving 7 bases not matched to a gene. Germline assignment: CDR1 SGHKS and CDR2 YYEKEE (reference sequence). This CDR3 has 16 amino acids.

The chain couples TRBV6-5 to TRBJ2-3, with 8 bases that match TRBD1. V lost 6 bases, J lost 3 bases, and 8 bases stayed unmatched. CDR3 length: 15 residues. The germline CDR1 and CDR2 sequences are MNHEY and SVGAGI. The DNA of the CDR3 is TGTGCCAGCAGCGGACAGGGTCATCGGACAGATACGCAGTATTTT. Amino acids: CASSGQGHRTDTQYF.

CDR3 bases: TGCGCCAGCAGCGTCGGGACAGGGGGGAACACCATATATTTT. Encoded protein: CASSVGTGGNTIYF. This chain uses TRBV5-1 with TRBJ1-3; 11 positions agree with TRBD1. J gave up 7 bases and V 4 bases, and 4 bases lay outside the gene matches. The CDR3 extends over 14 amino acids. Germline V gives CDR1 SGHRS, CDR2 YFSETQ.

The rearrangement joins TRBV7-9 to TRBJ2-1, with TRBD2 matching over 9 bases. The trim removed 5 bases at V and 3 bases at J, leaving 11 bases unmatched. Germline V gene data show CDR1 as SEHNR and CDR2 as FQNEAQ (reference sequence). The CDR3 is made up of 17 amino acids. The CDR3 protein is CASSTTLAGTFYNEQFF. The CDR3 DNA reads TGTGCCAGCAGCACTACTCTAGCGGGGACCTTCTACAATGAGCAGTTCTTC.

The CDR3 protein is CSVEPQGPNTEAFF. DNA for the CDR3: TGCAGCGTCGAACCACAGGGACCGAACACTGAAGCTTTCTTT. The genes are TRBV29-1 and TRBJ1-1; TRBD1 might be the D (6 bases). V was clipped by 6 bases and J by 1 base, with 15 bases between them. The germline V gene encodes CDR1 SQVTM and CDR2 ANQGSEA. This CDR3 region has 14 residues.

The V gene is TRBV6-5, the J gene TRBJ1-2; maybe TRBD1 (5 bases). Trimming removed 4 bases at V and 3 bases at J, with 9 bases between. Germline V CDR1 and CDR2: MNHEY, SVGAGI. The CDR3 length is 13 residues. The CDR3 DNA follows: TGTGCCAGCAGTTTGTGGGGGGACTATGGCTACACCTTC. Residues: CASSLWGDYGYTF.

J is TRBJ2-7 and V is TRBV27, with 10 bases fitting TRBD1. Germline V gene sequence: CDR1 MNHEY, CDR2 SMNVEV (reference sequence). Losses at the gene ends were 5 bases for V and 0 bases for J; bases not matched to a gene: 13. This CDR3 is 18 amino acids long. For the CDR3, the DNA is TGTGCCAGCAGTACACTCGGCCTGGGACAGGGGCACTCCTACGAGCAGTACTTC. Amino acids: CASSTLGLGQGHSYEQYF.

V is TRBV3-1 (or the pseudogene TRBV3-2) and J is TRBJ1-1, with a possible D match to TRBD1 (6 bases). The CDR3 contains 13 residues. Germline V gene sequence: CDR1 LGHDT, CDR2 YNNKEL (reference sequence). Trimming took 4 bases from V and 5 from J, leaving 11 bases between them. The CDR3 DNA sequence: TGTGCCAGCAGCCCACAGGGTCGTACTGAAGCTTTCTTT. Its translation: CASSPQGRTEAFF.

The chain joins TRBV5-1 to TRBJ2-2; 12 positions agree with TRBD2. The CDR3 runs 17 residues. V dropped 0 bases and J dropped 3; count of bases not matched to a gene: 3. In germline, CDR1 is SGHRS, CDR2 YFSETQ. The CDR3 region is CASSLELAGGYTGELFF. In nucleotides, the CDR3 is TGCGCCAGCAGCTTGGAACTAGCGGGGGGATACACCGGGGAGCTGTTTTTT.

The chain has TRBV12-3 or TRBV12-4 and TRBJ2-7; the D gene is possibly TRBD1 (6 bases). The CDR3 is 13 amino acids. V was shortened by 5 bases and J by 3 bases, with 11 bases between the two germline ends. The CDR3 nucleotides read TGTGCCAGCAGTCGGACAGATAACTACGAGCAGTACTTC. Protein product: CASSRTDNYEQYF.